Following are 32 T cell receptor beta chains from one sample sequenced in a study of cytomegalovirus exposure and HLA in healthy donors. Primers for the PCR totalled 60 Vbeta and 13 Jbeta. Clones were read by immunoSEQ multiplex PCR, and TCRdb kept only the in-frame ones, dropping some. The data contain 100,000 to 150,000 clones, about three quarters of them singletons. The material sequenced was PBMCs. These TCRs come from a human donor in good health.

The CDR3 DNA reads as TGTGCCAGCAGCAAACAGGGAAGCACAGATACGCAGTATTTT. Its protein is CASSKQGSTDTQYF. The chain couples TRBV7-3 to TRBJ2-3; the D gene is possibly TRBD1 (6 bases). The CDR3 contains 14 residues. CDR1 and CDR2 from the germline V gene are SGHTA and FQGTGA. Trimming removed 5 bases from V and 0 bases from J, with 9 bases in between.

The V gene is TRBV27, the J gene TRBJ1-5; D unresolved. The germline V gene encodes CDR1 MNHEY and CDR2 SMNVEV (reference sequence). The V end lost 10 bases, the J end lost 4 bases, and 11 bases lay between the germline ends. The CDR3 length is 12 residues. The CDR3 loop is CAIGLANQPQHF. For the CDR3, the DNA is TGTGCCATCGGACTCGCAAATCAGCCCCAGCATTTT.

This sequence joins TRBV27 and TRBJ2-7; no clear D gene. This CDR3 spans 14 amino acids. Germline CDR1 MNHEY, CDR2 SMNVEV (reference sequence). V dropped 7 bases and J dropped 4 bases, with 17 bases sitting between them. In DNA, the CDR3 is TGTGCCAGCAATCATCTACAGCAATGGTACGAGCAGTACTTC. Translating gives CASNHLQQWYEQYF.

The chain links TRBV2 to TRBJ2-7, with a possible D match to TRBD2 (5 bases). Trimming pared 7 bases from V and 2 bases from J, leaving 12 bases between. Germline loops: CDR1 SNHLY, CDR2 FYNNEI. This CDR3 is 13 amino acids long. CDR3 DNA: TGTGCCAGCAAACCAGCGGTAGCCTACGAGCAGTACTTC. Its translation is CASKPAVAYEQYF.

The rearrangement joins TRBV7-2 to TRBJ2-7; TRBD2 might be the D (5 bases). This CDR3 spans 15 amino acids. V shed 1 base and J shed 3 bases, with 13 bases lying between them. Per the germline V gene, CDR1 is SGHTA and CDR2 is FQGNSA. This CDR3 is CASSLEAGGYYEQYF. In DNA form, the CDR3 reads TGTGCCAGCAGCTTAGAGGCTGGAGGTTACTACGAGCAGTACTTC.

The chain uses TRBV11-2 and TRBJ2-6; no reliable D call. CDR1 is SGHAT and CDR2 is FQNNGV in the germline V gene. Trimming stripped 5 bases from V and 0 bases from J, with 8 bases between. CDR3 size: 15 residues. CDR3 DNA sequence: TGTGCCAGCAGCCCCGTAGTCTCTGGGGCCAACGTCCTGACTTTC. Protein product: CASSPVVSGANVLTF.

The genes are TRBV7-6 and TRBJ2-4; perhaps TRBD1 as D (5 bases). The CDR3 has 15 residues. The germline V gene has CDR1 SGHVS and CDR2 FNYEAQ. Trimming pared 3 bases from V and 6 bases from J, leaving 15 bases between. CDR3 DNA sequence: TGTGCCAGCAGCTTGTCCCTAAACGACAGAAACATTCAGTACTTC. Its translation: CASSLSLNDRNIQYF. Full variable domain (missing parts from reference TRBV7-6 and TRBJ2-4): GAGVSQSPRYKVTKRGQDVALRCDPISGHVSLYWYRQALGQGPEFLTYFNYEAQQDKSGLPNDRFSAERPEGSISTLTIQRTEQRDSAMYRCASSLSLNDRNIQYFGAGTRLSVL.

The CDR3 sequence is CASSSRDRAYEQYF. The DNA for the CDR3 is TGCGCCAGCAGCTCGAGGGACAGAGCCTACGAGCAGTACTTC. The genes are TRBV5-1 and TRBJ2-5; 7 bases are shared with TRBD1. The J call may be incorrect, as the DNA end agrees better with TRBJ2-7. There are 14 residues in the CDR3. CDR1 and CDR2 from the germline V gene are SGHRS and YFSETQ.

In its sample, this clone was seen once. The chain uses TRBV5-1 and TRBJ2-3; D remains ambiguous. V was cut by 0 bases and J by 4 bases, with 3 bases left in between. The CDR3 is 12 residues long. The V gene's germline CDR1 is SGHRS and CDR2 YFSETQ. CDR3 residues: CASSLVADTQYF. Written as DNA, the CDR3 is TGCGCCAGCAGCTTGGTCGCAGATACGCAGTATTTT.

The rearrangement links TRBV2 to TRBJ2-3, with 9 bases aligning to TRBD1. This CDR3 comprises 15 residues. Germline CDR1 SNHLY, CDR2 FYNNEI. With 7 bases clipped from V and 6 bases from J, the junction kept 11 bases outside the gene matches. The CDR3 DNA is TGTGCCAGCATCCTTTCCCCACAGGGGGCCGATACGCAGTATTTT. Translation: CASILSPQGADTQYF.

V usage is TRBV25-1 and J usage is TRBJ1-1, with a tentative D call TRBD1 (6 bases). Germline assignment: CDR1 MGHDK and CDR2 SYGVNS. Trimming shortened V by 1 base and J by 1 base, and 10 bases separated the two germline ends. There are 15 residues in the CDR3. CDR3 sequence reads: CASSESGGANTEAFF. The CDR3, as DNA: TGTGCCAGCAGTGAATCTGGGGGCGCGAACACTGAAGCTTTCTTT.

V gene TRBV6-5 combines with J gene TRBJ1-1; a weak D match, TRBD1 (5 bases). Germline CDR1 reads MNHEY; CDR2 reads SVGAGI. Trimming took 2 bases from V and 5 from J, leaving 12 bases between them. The CDR3 is made up of 14 amino acids. Written as DNA, the CDR3 is TGTGCCAGCAGTTACACCGGGGGGGAGACTGAAGCTTTCTTT. This sequence encodes CASSYTGGETEAFF.

This rearrangement joins TRBV4-1 to TRBJ1-6; 9 bases line up with TRBD1. The CDR3 consists of 16 residues. Germline CDR1 is MGHRA and CDR2 is YSYEKL. The V segment lost 0 bases and the J segment 6 bases; nucleotides outside the gene matches: 3. Here the CDR3 reads CASSQEQGAGNSPLHF. The CDR3 nucleotides are TGCGCCAGCAGCCAAGAACAGGGGGCAGGTAATTCACCCCTCCACTTT.

The V call is TRBV10-1, the J call TRBJ2-4; D is perhaps TRBD1 (5 bases). The germline V gene has CDR1 WNHNN and CDR2 SYGVQD (reference sequence). The ends were cut back, 8 bases at V and 0 bases at J, with 17 bases in the middle. This CDR3 spans 16 amino acids. CDR3 coding DNA: TGCGCCAGCGGGCCAGGGCTGATGGGAGCCAAAAACATTCAGTACTTC. Translating it yields CASGPGLMGAKNIQYF.

The chain couples TRBV6-1 to TRBJ1-6, with D perhaps matching TRBD1 (6 bases). Germline assignment: CDR1 MNHNS and CDR2 SASEGT. The CDR3 has 16 amino acids. V shed 4 bases and J shed 0 bases, with 10 bases lying between them. The DNA for the CDR3 is TGTGCCAGCAGTGTAGACAGGAGCTCCTATAATTCACCCCTCCACTTT. This gives the protein CASSVDRSSYNSPLHF.

The chain links TRBV9 to TRBJ2-5; a possible D gene is TRBD2 (6 bases). The length of the CDR3 is 13 residues. Trimming cost V 2 bases and J 5 bases, with 10 bases left between them. Germline V gives CDR1 SGDLS, CDR2 YYNGEE. The CDR3 protein is CASSVRTKETQYF. CDR3 DNA: TGTGCCAGCAGCGTCAGGACTAAGGAGACCCAGTACTTC.

To note about this clone: The CDR3 does not end in the conserved phenylalanine or tryptophan, so this is likely a read error. V usage is TRBV9 and J usage is TRBJ1-6, with 8 bases fitting TRBD1. The CDR3 runs to 18 residues. J gave up 4 bases and V 0 bases, and 9 bases lay outside the gene matches. CDR1 and CDR2 from the germline V gene are SGDLS and YYNGEE. In DNA, the CDR3 is TGTGCCAGCAGCGTAGGGACAGGGCAAGGACCATATAATTCACCCCTCCACTCT. It codes for CASSVGTGQGPYNSPLHS.

The rearrangement uses TRBV9 and TRBJ2-7; D is possibly TRBD2 (5 bases). Germline V gene data show CDR1 as SGDLS and CDR2 as YYNGEE. This CDR3 is built from 14 residues. V gave up 0 bases and J gave up 3 bases, with 10 bases separating them. Written as DNA, the CDR3 is TGTGCCAGCAGCGTAGGGAACGCGGGCTACGAGCAGTACTTC. Its protein product is CASSVGNAGYEQYF.

The chain joins TRBV7-2 to TRBJ2-1; 7 bases match TRBD2. The trim removed 4 bases at V and 3 bases at J, leaving 12 bases unmatched. The CDR3 has 17 residues. CDR1 is SGHTA, CDR2 FQGNSA, per germline. CDR3 nucleotides: TGTGCCAGCAGCTCACGGCGGGGGTCCGCCCTCTACAATGAGCAGTTCTTC. This translates into CASSSRRGSALYNEQFF.

The chain links TRBV28 to TRBJ1-1; no clear D. Trimming cost V 6 bases and J 4 bases, with 18 bases left between them. This CDR3 has 15 residues. The germline V gene encodes CDR1 MDHEN and CDR2 SYDVKM. The CDR3 DNA reads as TGTGCCAGCAGCTCCACGAGTCGGGGAAGCACTGAAGCTTTCTTT. It translates to CASSSTSRGSTEAFF.

This clone was counted once. This sequence joins TRBV4-1 and TRBJ2-5, with 9 bases aligning to TRBD2. V shed 0 bases, J shed 7 bases, and the junction held 15 bases outside the gene matches. There are 18 residues in the CDR3. Germline values: CDR1 MGHRA, CDR2 YSYEKL. The CDR3 DNA sequence: TGCGCCAGCAGCCAAGATGGGGGCGGGCTAGCGGGGTCCCGGACCCAGTACTTC. This gives the protein CASSQDGGGLAGSRTQYF.

The rearrangement uses TRBV9 and TRBJ1-4; D possibly corresponds to TRBD1 (5 bases). This CDR3 has 14 residues. Trimming stripped 3 bases from V and 7 bases from J, with 13 bases between. Per the germline V gene, CDR1 is SGDLS and CDR2 is YYNGEE. This CDR3 is CASSGGGVSEKLFF. As DNA, the CDR3 is TGTGCCAGCAGCGGGGGGGGAGTAAGTGAAAAACTGTTTTTT.

This clone was counted a single time. This chain links TRBV28 with TRBJ1-2; D is ambiguous. Per the germline V gene, CDR1 is MDHEN and CDR2 is SYDVKM. The CDR3 sequence is 19 residues long. Trimming shortened V by 2 bases and J by 6 bases, and 28 bases separated the two germline ends. For the CDR3, the DNA is TGTGCCAGCAGTTTAGCCTGGTACGTAGCGAACCAACACAAGGATGGCTACACCTTC. Its protein is CASSLAWYVANQHKDGYTF.

The rearrangement uses TRBV7-9 and TRBJ2-7; D gene uncertain. Trimming shortened V by 4 bases and J by 2 bases, and 12 bases separated the two germline ends. Germline loops: CDR1 SEHNR, CDR2 FQNEAQ (reference sequence). This CDR3 is built from 14 residues. Here the CDR3 reads CASSSPLATYEQYF. The CDR3 coding sequence is TGTGCCAGCAGCTCACCCTTGGCAACCTACGAGCAGTACTTC. Looking up the rest from reference TRBV7-9 and TRBJ2-7 gives the full variable domain: DTGVSQNPRHKITKRGQNVTFRCDPISEHNRLYWYRQTLGQGPEFLTYFQNEAQLEKSRLLSDRFSAERPKGSFSTLEIQRTEQGDSAMYLCASSSPLATYEQYFGPGTRLTVT.

V is TRBV6-5 and J is TRBJ2-7; D may be TRBD2 (5 bases). The germline V gene encodes CDR1 MNHEY and CDR2 SVGAGI. V gave up 1 base and J gave up 4 bases, with 11 bases separating them. The CDR3 contains 14 residues. CDR3 DNA sequence: TGTGCCAGCAGTTACTTAGGTGGCGGGTACGAGCAGTACTTC. Its protein product is CASSYLGGGYEQYF.

The chain couples TRBV7-9 to TRBJ1-2, with TRBD1 identical over 10 bases. The trim removed 1 base at V and 8 bases at J, leaving 10 bases unmatched. Germline V CDR1 and CDR2: SEHNR, FQNEAQ (reference sequence). CDR3 size: 16 residues. The CDR3 DNA sequence: TGTGCCAGCAGCTTAGGAGGGGGCGACAGGGGGCGCGGCTACACCTTC. Translating gives CASSLGGGDRGRGYTF.

This clone was observed a handful of times. The chain links TRBV4-1 to TRBJ2-5; 11 nucleotides align to TRBD2. There are 17 residues in the CDR3. V was clipped by 1 base and J by 1 base; unmatched bases: 5. Germline V gives CDR1 MGHRA, CDR2 YSYEKL. The CDR3 coding sequence is TGCGCCAGCAGCCAAGTTCCTAGCGGGGGGCTCCAAGAGACCCAGTACTTC. Its protein product is CASSQVPSGGLQETQYF.

The V gene is TRBV6-4, the J gene TRBJ2-3, with 9 bases matching TRBD1. Germline lookup yields CDR1 MRHNA and CDR2 SNTAGT. V was pared by 5 bases and J by 0 bases, with 3 bases of the junction left unmatched. This CDR3 region has 15 residues. The CDR3 protein is CASSPGTGSTDTQYF. CDR3 bases: TGTGCCAGCAGTCCCGGGACAGGGAGCACAGATACGCAGTATTTT.

In its sample, this clone was seen a few times. The rearrangement joins TRBV6-1 to TRBJ1-2, with TRBD1 matching over 7 bases. Germline V gene lookup returns CDR1 MNHNS and CDR2 SASEGT. The CDR3 extends over 15 amino acids. The trim removed 6 bases at V and 4 bases at J, leaving 11 bases unmatched. The CDR3 sequence is CASRQDGTASYGYTF. CDR3 nucleotides: TGTGCCAGCAGACAGGACGGGACAGCGAGCTATGGCTACACCTTC.

This clone has a handful of counts. The chain has TRBV5-6 and TRBJ2-5; 8 nucleotides align to TRBD1. Germline lookup yields CDR1 SGHDT and CDR2 YYEEEE. The CDR3 spans 15 residues. J gave up 4 bases and V 3 bases, and 8 bases lay outside the gene matches. The CDR3 loop reads CASSSADRARETQYF. As DNA, the CDR3 is TGTGCCAGCAGCTCGGCGGACAGGGCCCGAGAGACCCAGTACTTC.

V and J are TRBV29-1 and TRBJ2-1; 11 bases are a match to TRBD2. V lost 7 bases to trimming and J lost 3 bases; unmatched junction nucleotides: 8. The CDR3 has 15 residues. The germline V gene has CDR1 SQVTM and CDR2 ANQGSEA. DNA of the CDR3: TGCAGCGCCGGGACTAGCGGTGCTCACTACAATGAGCAGTTCTTC. Its translation is CSAGTSGAHYNEQFF.

V gene TRBV5-1 combines with J gene TRBJ1-3; D not resolved. Germline values: CDR1 SGHRS, CDR2 YFSETQ. V was cut by 7 bases and J by 0 bases, with 11 bases left in between. This CDR3 comprises 14 residues. The DNA of the CDR3 is TGCGCCAGCTACCTATATCTCTCTGGAAACACCATATATTTT. It translates to CASYLYLSGNTIYF.